The 15 T cell receptor beta chains reported below all come from one sample, sequenced in a study of blood T cell repertoires in COVID-19. This table comes from immunoSEQ multiplex PCR, and its TCRdb copy is limited to in-frame clones, with some not included. There are more than 300,000 clones in the sample; about 90% occur only once, and approximately 3.5% lies in the top ten. The sample consisted of peripheral blood. The receptor source for this set is a woman aged 18-35 years who had recovered from COVID-19.

The rearrangement links TRBV6-2 or TRBV6-3 to TRBJ2-5; 9 nucleotides agree with TRBD2. The CDR3 covers 21 residues. CDR1 is MNHEY, CDR2 SVGEGT, per germline. Trimming cost V 4 bases and J 0 bases; bases outside gene matches: 21. CDR3 residues: CASSWRKREEDLESNQETQYF. The CDR3 DNA follows: TGTGCCAGCAGTTGGAGGAAGCGGGAGGAGGATTTAGAAAGTAACCAAGAGACCCAGTACTTC.

The CDR3 loop is CASSLRDLNTEAFF. DNA for the CDR3: TGTGCCAGCAGTCTCCGGGATTTAAACACTGAAGCTTTCTTT. The chain has TRBV11-3 and TRBJ1-1, with D unresolved. Trimming removed 6 bases at V and 2 bases at J, with 13 bases between. CDR1 SGHNT and CDR2 YENEEA come from the germline V gene. There are 14 residues in the CDR3.

The rearrangement joins TRBV21-1 to TRBJ2-1; TRBD2 is taken as the D call from the table, unchecked against the DNA. TRBV21-1 is listed as a pseudogene. The CDR3 spans 16 residues. Here the CDR3 reads CASSKGTSGSVNEQFF. DNA for the CDR3: TGTGCCAGCAGCAAAGGGACTAGCGGGAGCGTCAATGAGCAGTTCTTC.

The CDR3 reads CSVTAQGPDYGYTF. The CDR3 DNA sequence: TGCAGCGTCACTGCGCAGGGGCCTGACTATGGCTACACCTTC. The chain uses TRBV29-1 and TRBJ1-2; TRBD1 might be the D (6 bases). This CDR3 contains 14 residues. V was shortened by 6 bases and J by 3 bases, with 17 bases between the two germline ends. Germline values: CDR1 SQVTM, CDR2 ANQGSEA.

The chain has TRBV15 and TRBJ1-3; TRBD1 agrees at 7 bases. The V segment lost 5 bases and the J segment 3 bases; nucleotides outside the gene matches: 10. The germline V gene encodes CDR1 LNHNV and CDR2 YYDKDF (reference sequence). The CDR3 is 16 residues long. In DNA, the CDR3 is TGTGCCACCAGCGCCCGACAGGGACTGTTTGGAAACACCATATATTTT. Translation gives CATSARQGLFGNTIYF.

This clone was counted ten times or more. This chain uses TRBV5-1 with TRBJ2-1; 7 bases align to TRBD1. Losses at the gene ends were 3 bases for V and 2 bases for J; bases not matched to a gene: 5. CDR1 and CDR2 from the germline V gene are SGHRS and YFSETQ. The CDR3 has 15 residues. The CDR3 coding sequence is TGCGCCAGCAGCTCAACCGGGACAGCCTACAATGAGCAGTTCTTC. This encodes CASSSTGTAYNEQFF.

The rearrangement joins TRBV7-2 to TRBJ2-1; 12 bases align to TRBD2. The CDR3 spans 17 residues. CDR1 SGHTA and CDR2 FQGNSA come from the germline V gene. Trimming took 1 base from V and 10 from J; bases not matched to a gene: 11. The CDR3 loop reads CASSLVGGTSGLREQFF. The CDR3 coding sequence is TGTGCCAGCAGCTTAGTGGGCGGGACTAGCGGGCTCAGGGAGCAGTTCTTC.

The genes are TRBV27 and TRBJ1-5, with D possibly being TRBD1 (6 bases). The CDR3 sequence is 14 residues long. The V gene lost 5 bases and the J gene lost 4 bases, with 12 bases spanning the gap. Per the germline V gene, CDR1 is MNHEY and CDR2 is SMNVEV (reference sequence). CDR3 amino acids: CASSIRGFNQPQHF. The CDR3 nucleotides are TGTGCCAGCAGTATCAGGGGATTTAATCAGCCCCAGCATTTT.

The chain recombines TRBV2 with TRBJ2-5; 10 bases agree with TRBD2. The CDR3 has 18 amino acids. Per the germline V gene, CDR1 is SNHLY and CDR2 is FYNNEI. CDR3 loop: CAVTGRTSGPTAPETQYF. The CDR3 bases are TGTGCGGTGACTGGTCGGACTAGCGGACCAACCGCCCCGGAGACCCAGTACTTC. The full variable domain, its missing parts supplied by reference TRBV2 and TRBJ2-5, is EPEVTQTPSHQVTQMGQEVILRCVPISNHLYFYWYRQILGQKVEFLVSFYNNEISEKSEIFDDQFSVERPDGSNFTLKIRSTKLEDSAMYFCAVTGRTSGPTAPETQYFGPGTRLLVL.

This clone was counted a single time. DNA of the CDR3: TGTGCCAGCAGCGAGGGGCCGATTCACCAGGGAGGGACTGAAGCTTTCTTT. Amino acids: CASSEGPIHQGGTEAFF. The chain joins TRBV9 to TRBJ1-1, with a possible D match to TRBD1 (5 bases). Germline V gene sequence: CDR1 SGDLS, CDR2 YYNGEE. The CDR3 loop spans 17 amino acids. The V end was cut by 3 bases, the J end by 5 bases, with 23 bases between.

The chain recombines TRBV11-2 with TRBJ2-7; unclear D gene. V gave up 2 bases and J gave up 2 bases, with 19 bases separating them. This CDR3 has 17 amino acids. Germline values: CDR1 SGHAT, CDR2 FQNNGV. CDR3 amino acids: CASSLSFGLADPYEQYV. CDR3 bases: TGTGCCAGCAGCTTATCGTTTGGTTTGGCTGATCCCTACGAGCAGTACGTC.

The chain recombines TRBV7-2 with TRBJ1-2, with 7 nucleotides matching TRBD1. CDR3 size: 13 residues. The V and J ends lost 2 bases and 7 bases, in that order; junction bases with no gene match: 4. Germline CDR1 reads SGHTA; CDR2 reads FQGNSA. Written as DNA, the CDR3 is TGTGCCAGCAGCTTAAGACAGGGTGGTGGCTACACCTTC. It translates to CASSLRQGGGYTF.

The chain joins TRBV7-9 to TRBJ1-2; 11 nucleotides match TRBD1. The CDR3 has 15 amino acids. The V gene's germline CDR1 is SEHNR and CDR2 FQNEAQ (reference sequence). V was pared by 5 bases and J by 2 bases, with 4 bases of the junction left unmatched. The CDR3 region has the DNA TGTGCCAGCAGCGCCGGACAGGGGGCGAACTATGGCTACACCTTC. Protein sequence: CASSAGQGANYGYTF.

V and J are TRBV27 and TRBJ1-2; 8 positions match TRBD1. There are 15 residues in the CDR3. Germline CDR1 is MNHEY and CDR2 is SMNVEV (reference sequence). The V gene end was trimmed by 2 bases and the J gene end by 4 bases; junction bases not matched to a gene: 6. The CDR3 nucleotides are TGTGCCAGCAGTTTACAGGGGGCCGACACCTATGGCTACACCTTC. This codes for CASSLQGADTYGYTF.

The V and J genes are TRBV24-1 and TRBJ2-7, with 12 bases aligning to TRBD1. Germline-derived CDR1 and CDR2 are KGHDR and SFDVKD. This CDR3 comprises 16 residues. J gave up 0 bases and V 3 bases, and 2 bases lay outside the gene matches. The CDR3 DNA follows: TGTGCCACCAGTGATACGGGACAGGGGGCCTCCTACGAGCAGTACGTC. Translated, it gives CATSDTGQGASYEQYV.